Following are 28 T cell receptor beta chains from one sample sequenced in a study of T cells in Graves' hyperthyroidism and ophthalmopathy. Amplification of TCR beta CDR3 regions was performed using RNA transcripts as template. Carried out on the TCR CDR3, a first-round RT-PCR used the HTBI primer set. TCRdb re-derived calls from the multiplex PCR reads in MiXCR, one entry per CDR3 protein. The sample lists approximately 740,000 distinct CDR3 sequences, about 14% occurring once. Sequencing input: blood. The receptors stem from a young woman with Graves' hyperthyroidism.

This clonotype was counted ten times or more. The chain has TRBV5-1 and TRBJ2-1; 7 positions agree with TRBD2. CDR3 length equals 14 residues. Losses at the gene ends were 1 base for V and 4 bases for J; bases not matched to a gene: 2. Germline V gives CDR1 SGHRS, CDR2 YFSETQ. The DNA of the CDR3 is TGCGCCAGCAGCTTGTGGGAGGGATACAATGAGCAGTTCTTC. Amino acid sequence: CASSLWEGYNEQFF. Combining the CDR3 with reference TRBV5-1 and TRBJ2-1 gives the whole variable domain KAGVTQTPRYLIKTRGQQVTLSCSPISGHRSVSWYQQTPGQGLQFLFEYFSETQRNKGNFPGRFSGRQFSNSRSEMNVSTLELGDSALYLCASSLWEGYNEQFFGPGTRLTVL.

This clonotype occurred many times. This sequence joins TRBV29-1 and TRBJ1-1; no firm D call. The CDR3 runs 13 residues. The V end was cut by 7 bases, the J end by 3 bases, with 15 bases between. Germline V gene sequence: CDR1 SQVTM, CDR2 ANQGSEA. The CDR3: CSGKGNKDTEAFF. CDR3 sequence (DNA): TGCAGCGGGAAGGGTAATAAGGACACTGAAGCTTTCTTT.

A note on this clonotype: Because the CDR3 is missing its conserved closing phenylalanine or tryptophan, this is likely a read error. The chain links TRBV19 to TRBJ1-5, with 8 bases that match TRBD1. Germline assignment: CDR1 LNHDA and CDR2 SQIVND (reference sequence). The V segment lost 6 bases and the J segment 4 bases; nucleotides outside the gene matches: 11. CDR3 length: 16 residues. The DNA for the CDR3 is TGTGCCAGTAGGCTATCGCCGGGACAGGATAATCAGCCCCAGCATTCT. Translation gives CASRLSPGQDNQPQHS.

This clonotype was seen a handful of times. The chain joins TRBV14 to TRBJ2-2; 7 nucleotides agree with TRBD1. This CDR3 spans 14 amino acids. V trimming: 2 bases; J trimming: 7 bases; junction bases outside the gene matches: 4. The germline V gene encodes CDR1 SGHDN and CDR2 FVKESK. For the CDR3, the DNA is TGTGCCAGCAGCCAAAACAGGGGTGACGGGGAGCTGTTTTTT. Its protein is CASSQNRGDGELFF.

This clonotype was found a few times. The J gene is TRBJ2-7, the V gene TRBV4-3; the match to TRBD2 covers 7 bases. With V trimmed by 0 bases and J by 4 bases, 3 bases remained unmatched. The CDR3 covers 14 residues. Germline assignment: CDR1 LGHNA and CDR2 YSLEER. The CDR3, as DNA: TGCGCCAGCAGCCAAGACCGAGCGGGGTACGAGCAGTACTTC. It specifies CASSQDRAGYEQYF.

This clonotype appeared a few times. The genes are TRBV28 and TRBJ2-4, with TRBD2 matching 9 bases. The germline V gene encodes CDR1 MDHEN and CDR2 SYDVKM. The CDR3 loop spans 16 amino acids. The V and J ends lost 2 bases and 4 bases, in that order; junction bases with no gene match: 6. The DNA of the CDR3 is TGTGCCAGCAGTTTACCCCTAGCGGGATCTAAAAACATTCAGTACTTC. As protein: CASSLPLAGSKNIQYF.

The V gene is TRBV6-2 or TRBV6-3, the J gene TRBJ1-6, with a possible D match to TRBD1 (6 bases). V lost 2 bases to trimming and J lost 9 bases, with 14 bases between them. The CDR3 spans 15 residues. Germline CDR1 MNHEY, CDR2 SVGEGT. The CDR3 bases are TGTGCCAGCAGTTACCTGCAGGGGTTTTCTTCACCCCTCCACTTT. It is translated as CASSYLQGFSSPLHF.

On this clonotype itself: Being one base from a much bigger clone, this may be a read error. The chain carries TRBV6-1 and TRBJ2-6, with 11 bases lining up with TRBD1. CDR3 length equals 18 residues. The germline gives CDR1 MNHNS, CDR2 SASEGT. This CDR3 reads CVSSAPDRGPSGANVLTF. Here the CDR3 DNA reads TGTGTCAGCAGTGCCCCGGACAGGGGGCCGTCCGGGGCCAACGTCCTGACTTTC.

The rearrangement joins TRBV9 to TRBJ2-3, with 10 bases lining up with TRBD2. In germline, CDR1 is SGDLS, CDR2 YYNGEE. The trim removed 2 bases at V and 0 bases at J, leaving 3 bases unmatched. CDR3 length equals 16 residues. This CDR3 reads CASSVSSGSSTDTQYF. In nucleotides, the CDR3 is TGTGCCAGCAGCGTCTCTAGCGGGAGTAGCACAGATACGCAGTATTTT.

This clonotype was counted many times. The V and J genes are TRBV24-1 and TRBJ2-2; 8 positions agree with TRBD2. The CDR3 contains 15 residues. Germline V gives CDR1 KGHDR, CDR2 SFDVKD. After removal of 7 bases from V and 7 bases from J, the junction contained 10 bases not matched to a gene. The CDR3: CATSGSGSYGGELFF. CDR3 nucleotides: TGTGCCACCAGCGGAAGCGGGAGTTATGGCGGGGAGCTGTTTTTT.

This rearrangement joins TRBV29-1 to TRBJ2-1, with a tentative D call TRBD1 (5 bases). There are 15 residues in the CDR3. The ends were cut back, 4 bases at V and 0 bases at J, with 13 bases in the middle. Germline V lookup: CDR1 SQVTM, CDR2 ANQGSEA. CDR3 residues: CSVGGSWPSYNEQFF. The CDR3 DNA reads as TGCAGCGTTGGGGGCAGCTGGCCCTCCTACAATGAGCAGTTCTTC.

This clonotype was observed at least ten times. This chain uses TRBV12-3 or TRBV12-4 with TRBJ2-3; a possible D gene is TRBD2 (5 bases). V lost 4 bases, J lost 0 bases, and 14 bases lay in between. This CDR3 has 16 amino acids. The CDR3: CASSSNLGLSTDTQYF. CDR3 DNA sequence: TGTGCCAGCAGTTCCAACCTCGGACTTAGCACAGATACGCAGTATTTT.

This clonotype occurred a few times. This sequence joins TRBV3-2 and TRBJ2-7; the D call of TRBD2 is as the table states it, not checked on the DNA. TRBV3-2 is recorded as a pseudogene. This CDR3 is 16 amino acids long. The CDR3 here is CASSQDKGLALYEQYF. The CDR3 DNA is TGTGCCAGCAGCCAAGATAAGGGACTAGCGCTCTACGAGCAGTACTTC.

The chain joins TRBV4-1 to TRBJ1-5; no clear D gene. V shed 1 base and J shed 1 base, with 8 bases lying between them. The length of the CDR3 is 15 residues. Looked up from germline, CDR1 is MGHRA and CDR2 is YSYEKL. CDR3 amino acids: CASSQVSDSNQPQHF. DNA for the CDR3: TGCGCCAGCAGCCAAGTCTCTGACAGCAATCAGCCCCAGCATTTT.

To note about this clonotype: A much larger clone differs by one base, so this may be a read error. V usage is TRBV6-1 and J usage is TRBJ1-6, with D perhaps matching TRBD1 (6 bases). This CDR3 region has 16 residues. Germline CDR1 reads MNHNS; CDR2 reads SASEGT. The CDR3 spells CASSDSGESYSSPLHF. DNA of the CDR3: TGTGCCAGCAGTGATTCAGGGGAGAGTTATAGTTCACCCCTCCACTTT.

The V and J genes are TRBV27 and TRBJ2-7, with TRBD1 identical over 8 bases. V dropped 3 bases and J dropped 2; count of bases not matched to a gene: 9. CDR3 length: 16 amino acids. Germline-derived CDR1 and CDR2 are MNHEY and SMNVEV (reference sequence). In DNA form, the CDR3 reads TGTGCCAGCAGTTTCTCGACAGGGGAAGTCCCCTACGAGCAGTACTTC. This translates into CASSFSTGEVPYEQYF.

This clonotype was recorded at least ten times. The chain carries TRBV7-3 and TRBJ2-3; 7 bases agree with TRBD2. Germline V gene data show CDR1 as SGHTA and CDR2 as FQGTGA. Trimming at V came to 5 bases and at J to 4 bases, leaving 12 bases not matched to a gene. The CDR3 loop spans 16 amino acids. The CDR3 DNA reads as TGTGCCAGCAGCCTCCTCGGGGCGGGAGCCTCAGATACGCAGTATTTT. It is translated as CASSLLGAGASDTQYF.

Ten or more counts support this clonotype. This chain links TRBV11-2 with TRBJ2-4; the D call may be TRBD1 or TRBD2 (5 bases each). V was pared by 6 bases and J by 6 bases, with 12 bases between. Germline lookup yields CDR1 SGHAT and CDR2 FQNNGV. This CDR3 region has 13 residues. CDR3 in amino acids: CASSSAGTNIQYF. The CDR3 nucleotides are TGTGCCAGCAGTTCCGCCGGGACAAACATTCAGTACTTC.

J is TRBJ2-1 and V is TRBV20-1; the D is unclear. CDR1 is DFQATT, CDR2 SNEGSKA, per germline (reference sequence). This CDR3 region has 12 residues. V shed 3 bases and J shed 6 bases, with 9 bases lying between them. CDR3 coding DNA: TGCAGTGCTAGTGAGACTGTCAATGAGCAGTTCTTC. Amino acids: CSASETVNEQFF.

There are many counts of this clonotype. The chain employs TRBV20-1 and TRBJ1-1; D call uncertain. Germline-derived CDR1 and CDR2 are DFQATT and SNEGSKA (reference sequence). Trimming took off 7 bases at V and 0 bases at J, with 15 bases between the two ends. There are 14 residues in the CDR3. CDR3 in amino acids: CSVSKALMNTEAFF. CDR3 sequence (DNA): TGCAGTGTTTCTAAGGCATTGATGAACACTGAAGCTTTCTTT.

This rearrangement joins TRBV10-2 to TRBJ2-7; unclear D gene. There are 13 residues in the CDR3. V shed 8 bases and J shed 5 bases, with 16 bases lying between them. CDR1 and CDR2 (germline): WSHSY, SAAADI. CDR3 in DNA: TGCGCCAGCTCCCCCCTAACTTTTCACGAGCAGTACTTC. As protein: CASSPLTFHEQYF.

This clonotype has at least ten counts. J is TRBJ2-2 and V is TRBV2; D gene unclear. Per germline, CDR1 SNHLY and CDR2 FYNNEI. The CDR3 is 14 residues long. With 6 bases removed from V and 5 bases from J, the gap between germline ends came to 13 bases. CDR3 nucleotide sequence: TGTGCCAGCAGCAAGTTCGAGGAGACCGGGGAGCTGTTTTTT. This codes for CASSKFEETGELFF.

This clonotype came up a few times. The rearrangement uses TRBV12-3 or TRBV12-4 and TRBJ1-3; D unclear. The CDR3 sequence is 11 residues long. V was shortened by 3 bases and J by 13 bases, with 10 bases between the two germline ends. The CDR3 loop reads CASSFARAIYF. CDR3 nucleotide sequence: TGTGCCAGCAGTTTCGCTAGAGCGATATATTTT.

This clonotype was seen a handful of times. The rearrangement links TRBV7-9 to TRBJ2-2, with D uncertain. CDR1 is SEHNR, CDR2 FQNEAQ, per germline (reference sequence). The germline V and J ends were trimmed by 4 bases and 2 bases, with 14 bases remaining between them. The CDR3 runs to 16 residues. This CDR3 is CASSSTGPPNTGELFF. CDR3 coding DNA: TGTGCCAGCAGCTCCACGGGCCCTCCCAACACCGGGGAGCTGTTTTTT.

In the case of this clonotype: One base away lies a much larger clone, so this may be a sequencing read error. The genes are TRBV20-1 and TRBJ2-3, with 8 bases lining up with TRBD2. Germline loops: CDR1 DFQATT, CDR2 SNEGSKA (reference sequence). V shed 4 bases and J 1 base; nucleotides not matched to a gene: 7. The CDR3 consists of 15 residues. CDR3: CSAKDMREGTDTQYF. CDR3 sequence (DNA): TGCAGTGCTAAAGATATGCGGGAGGGCACAGATACGCAGTATTTT.

This rearrangement joins TRBV20-1 to TRBJ2-1; D ambiguous. V dropped 5 bases and J dropped 0 bases, with 8 bases sitting between them. From germline, CDR1 is DFQATT and CDR2 SNEGSKA (reference sequence). The CDR3 length is 13 residues. The CDR3 coding sequence is TGCAGTGCTGAATATAACTCCTACAATGAGCAGTTCTTC. Translating gives CSAEYNSYNEQFF.

The chain uses TRBV7-8 and TRBJ2-1; perhaps TRBD2 as D (5 bases). Germline V CDR1 and CDR2: SGHVS, FQNEAQ. CDR3 size: 15 residues. V lost 1 base and J 2 bases, leaving 9 bases between the germline ends. The CDR3 sequence: CASSLGRVAYNEQFF. CDR3 nucleotide sequence: TGTGCCAGCAGCTTAGGGCGGGTGGCCTACAATGAGCAGTTCTTC.

This clonotype was detected only a few times. CDR3 loop: CASSADRESSPLHF. CDR3 bases: TGTGCCAGCAGCGCTGACAGGGAGAGTTCACCCCTCCACTTT. The rearrangement uses TRBV9 and TRBJ1-6; 7 bases match TRBD1. The germline V gene encodes CDR1 SGDLS and CDR2 YYNGEE. Losses at the gene ends were 3 bases for V and 9 bases for J; bases not matched to a gene: 6. The CDR3 spans 14 residues.